This T cell receptor (beta chain) came from a study of cytomegalovirus exposure and HLA in healthy donors. Study outcomes and limitations: There were several of the most significant clusters that appeared linked to common viral pathogens in a later analysis. Altogether, 150 to 200 TCR beta chains were recorded as cytomegalovirus-associated.

On this clone: Antigen unknown.

The PCR was carried out with 60 Vbeta primers and 13 Jbeta primers. The table came from immunoSEQ multiplex PCR; TCRdb's copy has only in-frame clones and leaves some out. The repertoire holds about 170,000 clones, with around 80% as singletons. Whereas donors were nominally healthy upon sampling, unrecorded immune exposures were probable. This clonotype was sampled from a woman under 30 in good health and CMV-seronegative. Sequenced material: PBMCs.

The CDR3 nucleotides are TGCGCCAGCACCGGGAAGCACGAGCAGTACTTC. Encoded protein: CASTGKHEQYF. V is TRBV10-2 and J is TRBJ2-7; possibly TRBD2 for D (5 bases). The V gene lost 7 bases and the J gene lost 5 bases, with 9 bases spanning the gap. The CDR3 runs 11 residues. CDR1 and CDR2 from the germline V gene are WSHSY and SAAADI.